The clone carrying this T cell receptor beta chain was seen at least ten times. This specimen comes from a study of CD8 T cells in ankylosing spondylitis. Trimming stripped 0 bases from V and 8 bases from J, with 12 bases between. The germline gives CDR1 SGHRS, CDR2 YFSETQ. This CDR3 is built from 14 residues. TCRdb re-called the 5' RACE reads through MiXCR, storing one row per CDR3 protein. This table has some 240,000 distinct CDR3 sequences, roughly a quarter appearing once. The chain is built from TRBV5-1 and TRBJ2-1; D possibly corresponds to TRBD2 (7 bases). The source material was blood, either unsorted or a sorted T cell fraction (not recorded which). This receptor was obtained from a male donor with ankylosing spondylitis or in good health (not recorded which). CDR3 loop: CASSLGGGLDEQFF. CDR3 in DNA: TGCGCCAGCAGCTTGGGGGGGGGGCTGGATGAGCAGTTCTTC.